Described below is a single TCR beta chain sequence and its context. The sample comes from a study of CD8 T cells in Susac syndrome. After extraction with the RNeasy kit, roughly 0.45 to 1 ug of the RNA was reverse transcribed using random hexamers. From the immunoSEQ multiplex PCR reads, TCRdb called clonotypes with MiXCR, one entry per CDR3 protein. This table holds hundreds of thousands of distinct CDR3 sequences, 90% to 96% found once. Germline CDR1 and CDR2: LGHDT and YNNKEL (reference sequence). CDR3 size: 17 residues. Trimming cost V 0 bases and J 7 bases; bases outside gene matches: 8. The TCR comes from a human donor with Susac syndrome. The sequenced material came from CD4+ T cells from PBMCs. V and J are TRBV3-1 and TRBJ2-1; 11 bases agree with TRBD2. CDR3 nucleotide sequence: TGTGCCAGCAGCCAAGATGGTCTAGCGGGAGGATTTAATGAGCAGTTCTTC. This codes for CASSQDGLAGGFNEQFF.